The present T cell receptor beta chain was sequenced within a study of T cells in Graves' hyperthyroidism and ophthalmopathy (dated by TCRdb to the late 2010s). Notes on the research overall: To identify TCR V-J signatures that set the groups apart, the researchers used a discovery cohort of 95 to 100 patients, made up of around 42 with Graves' ophthalmopathy and about 59 with stable Graves' hyperthyroidism. An independent validation cohort of around 19 hyperthyroidism patients and about 15 patients who later progressed to ophthalmopathy tested prospective prediction of ophthalmopathy. The approximately 98 discovery patients were randomly divided into training and test sets at a 7:3 ratio. The study also compared thyroid tissue and blood T-cell repertoires from a handful of Graves' hyperthyroidism patients. Following sampling, methimazole starting at 30 mg daily was given to hyperthyroidism patients, and high-dose intravenous methylprednisolone was given to ophthalmopathy patients. TCR Vbeta CDR3 sequencing of approximately 140 peripheral blood samples (about 45 ophthalmopathy, 75 to 85 hyperthyroidism and approximately 17 progressor patients) is reported in the paper.

Summary of the overall study and its limitations: A 13 V-J signature model separated ophthalmopathy from stable hyperthyroidism, with approximately 87% sensitivity and roughly 82% specificity in cross-validation and 80%/75% in testing. During validation, the model predicted progression to ophthalmopathy a median of roughly 7.1 months ahead of onset, with more than 60% sensitivity and 72% to 85% specificity. Most expanded thyroid clonotypes (frequency above 0.001) were also detected in blood, a finding suggesting that blood repertoires may reflect thyroid immune responses. No statistical method was used to set the sample size in advance, and investigators knew the group allocation.

The germline V gene encodes CDR1 MGHDK and CDR2 SYGVNS. The V end loses 4 bases and the J end loses 3 bases, and a stretch of 10 bases separates them. The cysteine opens and the phenylalanine closes a CDR3 of 14 amino acids. Just the 42-base CDR3 DNA is kept, in frame starting at base 1. Note on this clonotype: There is no known antigen for this receptor. No qualities accompany the bases; no much larger clone lies one base away.

The TCR beta CDR3 regions were amplified from RNA transcripts. A first-round RT-PCR of the TCR CDR3 used the HTBI primer set with the Qiagen OneStep RT-PCR kit. Libraries were constructed in a second round of multiplex PCR, after which size selection and purification were performed. Sequencing of the libraries was done on an Illumina HiSeq2000 using paired-end 100 bp reads. The published analysis was carried out like this. SOAPnuke was used to process the raw data, with reads discarded if the reads contained adapters or uncalled bases, had a mean Phred below 15, or lacked an exact constant-primer or identifier match. COPE v1.2.5 was used to merge high-quality paired reads, and clonotypes were defined as unique nucleotide sequences. MiTCR v1.1 was used to align clonotypes to the IMGT TRBV, TRBD and TRBJ reference segments. The analysis was restricted to V-J combinations with a frequency above 0.0001, which together covered 98% to 99.2% of the repertoires. A TCS score was defined as the ratio between F50 (clonal expansion) and ExV (chaos), using BLOSUM62-based TCRdist between CDR3 peptides within each V-J. Welch's t-statistics and random forest reduced several hundred V-J features to some 14, which were used in a naive Bayes classifier (R e1071). Thyroid-blood repertoire similarity was quantified with the Morisita-Horn index. The public reads were quality trimmed at Q25 with fastp and then assembled into clones with MiXCR by TCRdb, keeping productive beta chains. All rows with the same CDR3 protein become a single entry with the most common DNA and genes. TCRdb's processing, not the study's, gives the V and J calls here. The sample data list roughly 500,000 distinct CDR3 sequences, and around 50% of these were observed just once. The ten largest clones capture about two fifths of the sample.

Patients with uncontrolled infections, other autoimmune diseases, pregnancy or lactation were excluded. Diagnoses relied on clinical symptoms, serum thyroxine and TRAb, thyroid ultrasound and orbital computed tomography. Trizol reagent was used to extract total RNA, and RNA quality was then checked on an Agilent 2100 Bioanalyzer. This TCR was sampled from an adult woman with Graves' disease, either hyperthyroidism or ophthalmopathy (not recorded which). The sample consisted of peripheral blood or thyroid tissue (not recorded which). The rearranged segments are TRBV25-1 and TRBJ1-5, with the D gene too uncertain to name. The DNA reads as follows: TGTGCCAGCAGTGCTGTGGGAAACAATCAGCCCCAGCATTTT. Its coded protein is CASSAVGNNQPQHF.